The 14 T cell receptor beta chains listed next were all sequenced from one sample in a study of regulatory T cells in long-lasting Graves disease. Specified time point: newly diagnosed GD, antithyroid drugs for less than 3 months. The TCR library was made from RNA that had been extracted from PBMCs in TRIzol. For TCR beta, libraries came from iRepertoire HTBI primers and Arm-PCR of CDR3 regions. Each CDR3 protein is one row after TCRdb ran MiXCR on the multiplex PCR reads. The repertoire consists of roughly 510,000 distinct CDR3 sequences, with 15% to 20% occurring once and the leading ten covering 12%. The same specimen was also included in a second study, on T cells in Graves' hyperthyroidism and ophthalmopathy.

Sample: peripheral blood mononuclear cells (PBMCs), taken at new diagnosis, from a patient treated with antithyroid drugs. Receptor source: a man younger than 30 with Graves disease.

V is TRBV4-2 and J is TRBJ2-3; 8 nucleotides agree with TRBD2. The CDR3 runs to 15 residues. Looked up from germline, CDR1 is LGHNA and CDR2 is YNFKEQ. With 8 bases clipped from V and 2 bases from J, the junction kept 9 bases outside the gene matches. Written as DNA, the CDR3 is TGTGCCAGCGCCGGGGGGGCCTTAAACACAGATACGCAGTATTTT. As protein: CASAGGALNTDTQYF.

V usage is TRBV18 and J usage is TRBJ2-5, with D possibly being TRBD1 (6 bases). From germline, CDR1 is KGHSH and CDR2 LQKENI. CDR3 length equals 15 residues. With 3 bases removed from V and 4 bases from J, the gap between germline ends came to 15 bases. The CDR3 is CASSPNFNRVETQYF. The CDR3 DNA sequence: TGTGCCAGCTCACCGAACTTCAACAGGGTAGAGACCCAGTACTTC. The variable domain in full, completed from reference TRBV18 and TRBJ2-5, reads NAGVMQNPRHLVRRRGQEARLRCSPMKGHSHVYWYRQLPEEGLKFMVYLQKENIIDESGMPKERFSAEFPKEGPSILRIQQVVRGDSAAYFCASSPNFNRVETQYFGPGTRLLVL.

This clonotype occurred many times. The chain employs TRBV20-1 and TRBJ2-3; TRBD1 agrees at 7 bases. This CDR3 spans 14 amino acids. V shed 6 bases and J 4 bases; nucleotides not matched to a gene: 10. CDR1 DFQATT and CDR2 SNEGSKA come from the germline V gene (reference sequence). This CDR3 reads CSARRGTVPDTQYF. The CDR3 DNA follows: TGCAGTGCCAGGCGAGGGACAGTCCCAGATACGCAGTATTTT.

This clonotype was recorded at least ten times. V usage is TRBV28 and J usage is TRBJ2-1; the D is unclear. Germline loops: CDR1 MDHEN, CDR2 SYDVKM. The CDR3 spans 14 residues. The V end was cut by 3 bases, the J end by 4 bases, with 10 bases between. CDR3 sequence (DNA): TGTGCCAGCAGTTTGCCAGGACGTTACAATGAGCAGTTCTTC. It specifies CASSLPGRYNEQFF. Full variable domain (remainder filled in from reference TRBV28 and TRBJ2-1): DVKVTQSSRYLVKRTGEKVFLECVQDMDHENMFWYRQDPGLGLRLIYFSYDVKMKEKGDIPEGYSVSREKKERFSLILESASTNQTSMYLCASSLPGRYNEQFFGPGTRLTVL.

This clonotype was found a few times. The rearrangement links TRBV29-1 to TRBJ2-7, with D unclear. CDR3 length: 10 amino acids. With 7 bases removed from V and 3 bases from J, the gap between germline ends came to 7 bases. Germline V gene lookup returns CDR1 SQVTM and CDR2 ANQGSEA. The DNA of the CDR3 is TGCAGCGCCGGCAGCTACGAGCAGTACTTC. Amino acid sequence: CSAGSYEQYF.

This clonotype turned up a few times. The chain joins TRBV6-1 to TRBJ1-3; 7 bases line up with TRBD1. V trimming: 6 bases; J trimming: 0 bases; junction bases outside the gene matches: 8. Germline lookup yields CDR1 MNHNS and CDR2 SASEGT. CDR3 length: 16 amino acids. CDR3 sequence (DNA): TGTGCCAGCAGATCTTGGGACAGCGGCTCTGGAAACACCATATATTTT. This encodes CASRSWDSGSGNTIYF.

This clonotype was detected a few times. The rearrangement links TRBV6-9 to TRBJ1-2, with 7 bases fitting TRBD1. Germline lookup yields CDR1 MNHGY and CDR2 SVAAGI. This CDR3 contains 15 residues. Trimming at V came to 3 bases and at J to 8 bases, leaving 12 bases not matched to a gene. The DNA for the CDR3 is TGTGCCAGCAGTTACCTAGGGACAGCCGATTGGGGCTACACCTTC. Translating it yields CASSYLGTADWGYTF.

The chain recombines TRBV20-1 with TRBJ2-1; 7 nucleotides align to TRBD2. Germline trimming cut 5 bases from V and 1 base from J; bases unmatched to any gene: 2. CDR1 and CDR2 (germline): DFQATT, SNEGSKA (reference sequence). The CDR3 length is 13 residues. In nucleotides, the CDR3 is TGCAGTGCTCTAGCGGCATCCTACAATGAGCAGTTCTTC. Protein: CSALAASYNEQFF.

This chain joins TRBV9 and TRBJ1-2; D is possibly TRBD1 (5 bases). The ends were cut back, 4 bases at V and 5 bases at J, with 18 bases in the middle. The CDR3 sequence is 15 residues long. Per the germline V gene, CDR1 is SGDLS and CDR2 is YYNGEE. DNA for the CDR3: TGTGCCAGCAGCCCTCGGACGGGGCCGGAATATGGCTACACCTTC. Its translation is CASSPRTGPEYGYTF.

J is TRBJ2-2 and V is TRBV20-1, with TRBD1 identical over 9 bases. The junction had 9 bases not matched to a gene; V was cut back by 5 bases and J by 5 bases. The CDR3 contains 15 residues. Germline loops: CDR1 DFQATT, CDR2 SNEGSKA (reference sequence). The CDR3 is CSASPGTGRTGELFF. The CDR3 DNA is TGCAGTGCTTCCCCCGGGACAGGGCGAACCGGGGAGCTGTTTTTT.

This clonotype was recorded a few times. The chain employs TRBV7-9 and TRBJ2-6, with 7 bases that match TRBD1. CDR1 SEHNR and CDR2 FQNEAQ come from the germline V gene (reference sequence). There are 16 residues in the CDR3. J was trimmed by 0 bases and V by 8 bases; bases with no gene match: 7. CDR3 region: CASGEGGLSGANVLTF. CDR3 in DNA: TGTGCCAGCGGGGAAGGGGGCCTCTCTGGGGCCAACGTCCTGACTTTC.

Many counts were recorded for this clonotype. The rearrangement uses TRBV7-8 and TRBJ1-2; D call uncertain. Germline assignment: CDR1 SGHVS and CDR2 FQNEAQ. This CDR3 contains 15 residues. V lost 6 bases, J lost 3 bases, and 17 bases lay in between. The CDR3: CASRPGISPDYGYTF. CDR3 bases: TGTGCCAGCAGACCAGGCATCAGTCCTGACTATGGCTACACCTTC.

This clonotype was counted between two and nine times. DNA for the CDR3: TGTGCCACGGAGGACGGTGGAAACACCATATATTTT. Its translation is CATEDGGNTIYF. This chain links TRBV6-1 with TRBJ1-3, with D hard to call. V was pared by 10 bases and J by 3 bases, with 10 bases between. CDR1 and CDR2 from the germline V gene are MNHNS and SASEGT. This CDR3 region has 12 residues.

This clonotype was seen ten or more times. CDR3 loop: CSAGEGGRRRSIYNEQFF. The CDR3 DNA reads as TGCAGTGCCGGCGAAGGGGGTAGGAGGAGGAGCATCTACAATGAGCAGTTCTTC. This sequence joins TRBV20-1 and TRBJ2-1; D is possibly TRBD1 (6 bases). V lost 6 bases and J 3 bases, leaving 27 bases between the germline ends. The CDR3 runs 18 residues. Germline V gene lookup returns CDR1 DFQATT and CDR2 SNEGSKA (reference sequence).